This TCR beta chain comes out of a study of blood T cell repertoires in COVID-19. The CDR3 has 19 residues. J was trimmed by 0 bases and V by 2 bases; bases with no gene match: 8. In germline, CDR1 is LNHNV, CDR2 YYDKDF (reference sequence). Libraries were prepared by immunoSEQ multiplex PCR; TCRdb keeps only in-frame clonotypes and omits some of them. The table lists hundreds of thousands of clones, 70% to 90% of them singletons. The chain employs TRBV15 and TRBJ2-1; 12 bases agree with TRBD2. The receptor comes from a woman in her 50s with active or convalescent COVID-19. The sequenced sample consisted of peripheral blood. The CDR3 region is CATSRLAGGLRSSYNEQFF. In nucleotides, the CDR3 is TGTGCCACCAGCAGACTAGCGGGAGGGCTTAGAAGCTCCTACAATGAGCAGTTCTTC. Using reference TRBV15 and TRBJ2-1 for the parts outside the CDR3, the full variable domain is DAMVIQNPRYQVTQFGKPVTLSCSQTLNHNVMYWYQQKSSQAPKLLFHYYDKDFNNEADTPDNFQSRRPNTSFCFLDIRSPGLGDTAMYLCATSRLAGGLRSSYNEQFFGPGTRLTVL.